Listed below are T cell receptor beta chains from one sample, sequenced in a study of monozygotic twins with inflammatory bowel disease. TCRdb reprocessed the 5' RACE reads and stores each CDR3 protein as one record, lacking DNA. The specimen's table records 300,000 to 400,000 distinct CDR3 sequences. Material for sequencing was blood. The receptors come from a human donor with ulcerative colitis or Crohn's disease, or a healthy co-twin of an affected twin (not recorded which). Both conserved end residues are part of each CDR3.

CDR3 protein: CASSLRTVETQYF
J gene: TRBJ2-5
V gene: TRBV7-6

CDR3 protein: CASSYRDMITDTQYF
J gene: TRBJ2-3
V gene: TRBV28

CDR3 protein: CASSLTRPGSWADTQYF
J gene: TRBJ2-3
V gene: TRBV28

CDR3 protein: CASSFVGPEQFF
J gene: TRBJ2-1
V gene: TRBV28

CDR3 protein: CATSGGGVSNEQFF
J gene: TRBJ2-1
V gene: TRBV24-1

CDR3 protein: CASSTASGRDEQFF
J gene: TRBJ2-1
V gene: TRBV5-1

CDR3 protein: CASNPAPQGVNEQYF
J gene: TRBJ2-7
V gene: TRBV28

CDR3 protein: CASTILVGGAEAFF
J gene: TRBJ1-1
V gene: TRBV5-1

CDR3 protein: CASSQPGLAESTDTQYF
J gene: TRBJ2-3
V gene: TRBV14

CDR3 protein: CATSRDFLDGFDGYTF
J gene: TRBJ1-2
V gene: TRBV15

CDR3 protein: CASSLGPPGTLDTEAFF
J gene: TRBJ1-1
V gene: TRBV13

CDR3 protein: CSAGLAGGAYEQYF
J gene: TRBJ2-7
V gene: TRBV20-1

CDR3 protein: CASSLQIGEGEQYF
J gene: TRBJ2-7
V gene: TRBV5-1

CDR3 protein: CASSFGGPGGDTQYF
J gene: TRBJ2-3
V gene: TRBV12-3/TRBV12-4

CDR3 protein: CASSLSAGTGSGYTF
J gene: TRBJ1-2
V gene: TRBV5-1

CDR3 protein: CATSRDPGQGMGYTF
J gene: TRBJ1-2
V gene: TRBV15

CDR3 protein: CASSQDWGGGYTF
J gene: TRBJ1-2
V gene: TRBV3-1

CDR3 protein: CASSPGHLATNEKLFF
J gene: TRBJ1-4
V gene: TRBV9

CDR3 protein: CSVAPGGRNGYTF
J gene: TRBJ1-2
V gene: TRBV29-1

CDR3 protein: CASSAPQVRADIQYF
J gene: TRBJ2-4
V gene: TRBV28

CDR3 protein: CSARKKTSGSYNEQFF
J gene: TRBJ2-1
V gene: TRBV20-1

CDR3 protein: CSEGGLAGETDTQYF
J gene: TRBJ2-3
V gene: TRBV20-1

CDR3 protein: CASSYGGQGGTEAFF
J gene: TRBJ1-1
V gene: TRBV6-5

CDR3 protein: CATRQGSSPNYEQYF
J gene: TRBJ2-7
V gene: TRBV10-3

CDR3 protein: CASSTGAPTGELFF
J gene: TRBJ2-2
V gene: TRBV5-1

CDR3 protein: CASSQPSLSGLGETQYF
J gene: TRBJ2-5
V gene: TRBV4-1

CDR3 protein: CASRATGSYNEQFF
J gene: TRBJ2-1
V gene: TRBV28

CDR3 protein: CATSRDGQGETEAFF
J gene: TRBJ1-1
V gene: TRBV15